This entry lists 24 T cell receptor beta chains sequenced from one sample in a study of T cell responses to AZD1222 COVID-19 vaccine. Data came from immunoSEQ multiplex PCR; TCRdb stores just in-frame clones and leaves some out. The sample records approximately 210,000 clones, roughly nine tenths being singletons. The input for sequencing was peripheral blood, taken 28 days after the second AZD1222 dose. These receptors were collected from an adult who received the AZD1222 COVID-19 vaccine.

This chain joins TRBV28 and TRBJ1-5; the D gene is possibly TRBD1 (5 bases). CDR1 is MDHEN, CDR2 SYDVKM, per germline. Deletions cut 4 bases from V and 7 bases from J, with 8 bases between. The CDR3 totals 12 residues. Written as DNA, the CDR3 is TGTGCCAGCAGTTCGAGACAGCAGCCCCAGCATTTT. Residues: CASSSRQQPQHF.

V usage is TRBV11-2 and J usage is TRBJ1-6; D is undetermined. V gave up 5 bases and J gave up 0 bases, with 8 bases separating them. Germline V gene lookup returns CDR1 SGHAT and CDR2 FQNNGV. The length of the CDR3 is 15 residues. The CDR3 here is CASSASSSYNSPLHF. CDR3 DNA: TGTGCCAGCAGCGCCAGTAGCTCCTATAATTCACCCCTCCACTTT.

This clone was recorded once. CDR3 amino acids: CASSLRLRTDTQYF. For the CDR3, the DNA is TGCGCCAGCAGCTTGAGACTCAGAACAGATACGCAGTATTTT. J is TRBJ2-3 and V is TRBV5-1; no definite D call. There are 14 residues in the CDR3. V was cut by 1 base and J by 3 bases, with 9 bases left in between. The germline gives CDR1 SGHRS, CDR2 YFSETQ.

This clone was picked up a small number of times. The chain employs TRBV28 and TRBJ1-2; D call uncertain. This CDR3 region has 13 residues. Germline V lookup: CDR1 MDHEN, CDR2 SYDVKM. The V gene lost 10 bases and the J gene lost 4 bases, with 16 bases spanning the gap. CDR3 in DNA: TGTGCCACCCTACCGCTCTTCACCTATGGCTACACCTTC. This codes for CATLPLFTYGYTF.

The chain joins TRBV5-1 to TRBJ2-7, with D uncertain. Trimming pared 0 bases from V and 0 bases from J, leaving 7 bases between. The CDR3 extends over 14 amino acids. Germline assignment: CDR1 SGHRS and CDR2 YFSETQ. CDR3 protein: CASSLDWGSYEQYF. In nucleotides, the CDR3 is TGCGCCAGCAGCTTGGATTGGGGCTCCTACGAGCAGTACTTC.

The chain carries TRBV7-3 and TRBJ2-2; TRBD2 might be the D (5 bases). Between the trimmed V and J ends, which lost 5 bases and 6 bases, there was a span of 22 bases. This CDR3 is built from 17 residues. CDR1 is SGHTA and CDR2 is FQGTGA in the germline V gene. CDR3: CASSQPPGTSGPGELFF. The CDR3 region has the DNA TGTGCCAGCAGCCAGCCCCCCGGCACTAGTGGTCCCGGGGAGCTGTTTTTT.

The chain has TRBV5-1 and TRBJ2-3, with TRBD2 matching 8 bases. CDR1 is SGHRS, CDR2 YFSETQ, per germline. J gave up 1 base and V 2 bases, and 0 bases lay outside the gene matches. CDR3 length: 14 residues. CDR3 bases: TGCGCCAGCAGCTTACTAGCGGGCACAGATACGCAGTATTTT. The encoded protein is CASSLLAGTDTQYF.

The chain combines TRBV5-5 with TRBJ2-5, with 7 positions matching TRBD1. V was clipped by 5 bases and J by 2 bases; unmatched bases: 6. The CDR3 extends over 14 amino acids. Germline CDR1 reads SGHKS; CDR2 reads YYEKEE (reference sequence). The CDR3 nucleotides read TGTGCCAGCAGAATGGGACAGATACAAGAGACCCAGTACTTC. Translating gives CASRMGQIQETQYF.

The genes are TRBV11-3 and TRBJ2-1, with 9 bases that match TRBD2. Unmatched junction bases numbered 14, after V lost 3 bases and J lost 8 bases. The CDR3 covers 17 residues. Germline V gene lookup returns CDR1 SGHNT and CDR2 YENEEA. The CDR3 nucleotides read TGTGCCAGCAGCTTCAGGACCGGGACTAGCTATAGCGATGAGCAGTTCTTC. Protein product: CASSFRTGTSYSDEQFF.

The V gene is TRBV7-3, the J gene TRBJ2-3; TRBD2 might be the D (5 bases). The V gene's germline CDR1 is SGHTA and CDR2 FQGTGA. There are 14 residues in the CDR3. Deletions cut 5 bases from V and 6 bases from J, with 15 bases between. CDR3 region: CASSLVAQTDTQYF. The CDR3 DNA follows: TGTGCCAGCAGCCTCGTAGCGCAGACGGATACGCAGTATTTT.

The chain is built from TRBV19 and TRBJ1-1, with 8 nucleotides matching TRBD1. The CDR3 is made up of 15 amino acids. Germline trimming cut 3 bases from V and 6 bases from J; bases unmatched to any gene: 9. Germline CDR1 LNHDA, CDR2 SQIVND (reference sequence). In DNA form, the CDR3 reads TGTGCCAGTAGTATGAGTCAGGGGGCTATATCTGAAGCTTTCTTT. Amino acid sequence: CASSMSQGAISEAFF.

V and J are TRBV5-1 and TRBJ2-7, with D perhaps TRBD2 (6 bases). Germline V gives CDR1 SGHRS, CDR2 YFSETQ. Trimming left V 6 bases short and J 0 bases short, with 16 bases between. The CDR3 length is 15 residues. CDR3 region: CASTTGLLTSYEQYF. CDR3 bases: TGCGCCAGCACCACGGGACTTCTGACCTCCTACGAGCAGTACTTC.

This clone has more than one count but fewer than ten. The gene calls are TRBV19 and TRBJ2-1, with unresolved D. Germline CDR1 is LNHDA and CDR2 is SQIVND (reference sequence). Trimming took 6 bases from V and 4 from J, leaving 4 bases between them. This CDR3 has 11 amino acids. The DNA of the CDR3 is TGTGCCAGTAGCCGATACAATGAGCAGTTCTTC. Its translation: CASSRYNEQFF.

V usage is TRBV2 and J usage is TRBJ2-7, with 10 bases lining up with TRBD2. The CDR3 consists of 14 residues. The J segment lost 2 bases and the V segment lost 8 bases, leaving 6 bases of the junction unmatched. In germline, CDR1 is SNHLY, CDR2 FYNNEI. The CDR3 coding sequence is TGTGCCAGCTCAACTAGCGGGGCCCCCTACGAGCAGTACTTC. Translating gives CASSTSGAPYEQYF.

The chain joins TRBV9 to TRBJ1-3; D is unclear. The V end was cut by 3 bases, the J end by 5 bases, with 9 bases between. CDR3 size: 13 residues. Looked up from germline, CDR1 is SGDLS and CDR2 is YYNGEE. The CDR3 bases are TGTGCCAGCAGCGGTAGGGAAAGAAACACCATATATTTT. Translated: CASSGRERNTIYF.

The chain carries TRBV5-1 and TRBJ2-5; a weak D match, TRBD2 (6 bases). Trimming left V 7 bases short and J 2 bases short, with 15 bases between. The CDR3 contains 14 residues. The germline V gene encodes CDR1 SGHRS and CDR2 YFSETQ. CDR3 DNA sequence: TGCGCCAGCGCTCAATCAGGGACTCAAGAGACCCAGTACTTC. Translated, it gives CASAQSGTQETQYF.

The chain is built from TRBV7-2 and TRBJ2-2, with D possibly TRBD1 on 5 matching bases. Deletions cut 2 bases from V and 6 bases from J, with 10 bases between. Germline V gives CDR1 SGHTA, CDR2 FQGNSA. The CDR3 has 14 amino acids. CDR3 sequence reads: CASSLQGNAGELFF. In DNA, the CDR3 is TGTGCCAGCAGCTTACAGGGTAACGCCGGGGAGCTGTTTTTT.

With respect to this clone: One end of the junction varies from germline; a read error may be responsible. Written as DNA, the CDR3 is TGTGCCAGCAGCTTAACCCCCTCTAGCGGGAGGATCTTC. It yields the protein CASSLTPSSGRIF. This chain links TRBV7-3 with TRBJ2-1; 11 nucleotides line up with TRBD2. The CDR3 extends over 13 amino acids. Germline V gene lookup returns CDR1 SGHTA and CDR2 FQGTGA.

This chain uses TRBV27 with TRBJ2-1; D not certain. Germline CDR1 is MNHEY and CDR2 is SMNVEV (reference sequence). The CDR3 spans 15 residues. The V and J ends lost 3 bases and 1 base respectively, with 10 bases between them. Here the CDR3 reads CASSFGSISYNEQFF. CDR3 in DNA: TGTGCCAGCAGTTTTGGCTCGATTTCCTACAATGAGCAGTTCTTC.

This clone appeared a single time. This chain joins TRBV28 and TRBJ2-5; 8 bases are shared with TRBD2. With 6 bases clipped from V and 5 bases from J, the junction kept 14 bases outside the gene matches. The CDR3 has 16 amino acids. From germline, CDR1 is MDHEN and CDR2 SYDVKM. The CDR3 is CASSDLSGKGGETQYF. The CDR3 coding sequence is TGTGCCAGCAGCGATCTTAGCGGGAAGGGGGGGGAGACCCAGTACTTC. The variable domain in full, completed from reference TRBV28 and TRBJ2-5, reads DVKVTQSSRYLVKRTGEKVFLECVQDMDHENMFWYRQDPGLGLRLIYFSYDVKMKEKGDIPEGYSVSREKKERFSLILESASTNQTSMYLCASSDLSGKGGETQYFGPGTRLLVL.

The chain uses TRBV7-9 and TRBJ2-1; D possibly corresponds to TRBD2 (5 bases). Trimming cost V 5 bases and J 9 bases, with 14 bases left between them. Per the germline V gene, CDR1 is SEHNR and CDR2 is FQNEAQ (reference sequence). The CDR3 has 13 residues. The CDR3 loop reads CASSHSSSGEQFF. The CDR3, as DNA: TGTGCCAGCAGCCACTCTAGCTCTGGTGAGCAGTTCTTC. Combining the CDR3 with reference TRBV7-9 and TRBJ2-1 gives the whole variable domain DTGVSQNPRHKITKRGQNVTFRCDPISEHNRLYWYRQTLGQGPEFLTYFQNEAQLEKSRLLSDRFSAERPKGSFSTLEIQRTEQGDSAMYLCASSHSSSGEQFFGPGTRLTVL.

The chain recombines TRBV4-1 with TRBJ2-7; D may be TRBD2 (6 bases). V lost 4 bases to trimming and J lost 2 bases, with 15 bases between them. The V gene's germline CDR1 is MGHRA and CDR2 YSYEKL. The CDR3 has 15 amino acids. The CDR3 region has the DNA TGCGCCAGCAGCCCCTCGGGGGTAGAGACCTACGAGCAGTACTTC. Translating it yields CASSPSGVETYEQYF.

This sequence joins TRBV2 and TRBJ2-7; 8 positions agree with TRBD2. The CDR3 contains 16 residues. With 4 bases clipped from V and 0 bases from J, the junction kept 8 bases outside the gene matches. Germline-derived CDR1 and CDR2 are SNHLY and FYNNEI. In DNA, the CDR3 is TGTGCCAGCAGTGGAGGAGACGGGACTAGCTCCTACGAGCAGTACTTC. It specifies CASSGGDGTSSYEQYF.

V and J are TRBV7-6 and TRBJ1-6, with D perhaps TRBD1 (5 bases). The CDR3 runs 14 residues. Germline V gives CDR1 SGHVS, CDR2 FNYEAQ. Trimming pared 4 bases from V and 5 bases from J, leaving 9 bases between. In DNA, the CDR3 is TGTGCCAGCAGCTCCCAGGGACATAATTCACCCCTCCACTTT. It encodes CASSSQGHNSPLHF.